The sequence of this TCR beta chain was determined in a study of T cell changes during pregnancy in multiple sclerosis. Using immunoSEQ multiplex PCR, the repertoire was profiled, and TCRdb retains in-frame clones only, with some absent. The table has about 99,000 clones, approximately 93% seen once; the top ten hold 0.99%. Unmatched junction bases numbered 12, after V lost 1 base and J lost 3 bases. The CDR3 has 18 amino acids. The germline V gene encodes CDR1 MDHEN and CDR2 SYDVKM. This material consisted of peripheral blood, taken after pregnancy. The source is a female donor with multiple sclerosis, enrolled in a pregnancy study. V and J are TRBV28 and TRBJ1-2; 9 nucleotides align to TRBD1. CDR3 amino acids: CASSLLRQGDGVYYGYTF. Here the CDR3 DNA reads TGTGCCAGCAGTTTATTGCGACAGGGGGACGGGGTCTACTATGGCTACACCTTC.